This record covers a single T cell receptor (beta chain). Its antigen specificity is not known. No base quality values were provided; no much bigger clone lies one nucleotide off. The same CDR3 also results from other DNA sequences found in this sample. This entry is derived from a study of cytomegalovirus exposure and HLA in healthy donors (dated by TCRdb to about 2017). At the level of the whole study: An earlier analysis of some 550 of the donors reported 250 to 300 Gb of sequence data and roughly 100 million unique TCR beta sequences from approximately 180 million T cells. An early release that covered about 600 HLA-typed donors contained 250 to 350 gigabases of sequencing data and tens of millions of unique TCR sequences. Of the 398 genotyped donors, 65% to 90% fell in the genetic ancestry cluster associated with self-reported Caucasian donors. The study aimed to test whether cataloging public T cell receptors could reveal signatures of past pathogen exposure. Using immunosequencing, the study profiled T cell repertoires from around 670 subjects and related those repertoires to cytomegalovirus serostatus. Along with the approximately 700-subject first cohort, a separate validation cohort of over 90 different subjects was used. High-throughput TCR immunosequencing, statistical association of individual TCRs with disease status, and machine learning were combined to predict cytomegalovirus infection status. A later analysis re-analyzed previously published TCR beta repertoires from 660 or so donors and added high-resolution HLA genotyping to study TCR occurrence patterns. In the later analysis, no new phenotypic data were used to find candidate immune exposures; instead, reliance was placed on TCR beta sequences and their occurrence across donors. To decide whether each TCR beta V gene segment behaved as functional or pseudogenic, an earlier analysis of fewer than 750 of the donors relied on high-throughput TCR beta sequencing. Donor age, sex, ethnicity and CMV serostatus were compiled together with the repertoire data. A later genetic analysis used genome-wide SNP genotypes for about three fifths of the 666 donors, treating that subset as a discovery cohort. All discovery cohort repertoires had been generated on a single sequencing platform. HLA typing covered class I and class II loci at four-digit resolution. The number of donors typed differed by locus, with 629-630 for A, B, C, DRB1 and DQB1, over 500 for DQA1, some 570 for DPA1, and around 430 for DPB1. A handful of DR-DQ haplotypes were handled as single units for association and clustering because linkage in the cohort was strong. Among approximately 370 genotyped donors of the cohort, an average of roughly 230,000 unique TCR beta nucleotide sequences was sequenced per donor, of which roughly 18% were non-productive. The study at large found these results: Three of the identified cytomegalovirus-associated TCR beta chains were confirmed in vitro to be specific for cytomegalovirus antigens. Cytomegalovirus status was reported to be diagnosed by the classifier with high specificity and sensitivity in both the original and validation cohorts. Some IMGT-functional V segments, including TRBV6-2 and TRBV6-3, could not be told apart with the 87-base-pair reads, so those segments were excluded. Linkage disequilibrium might explain the correlated functional status among segregating V segments, but an unknown experimental factor could not be excluded. HLA typing was unavailable for some donors at each locus, so association tests used only the typed subset. In a later analysis, most CMV-associated TCR beta chains were found to appear HLA-restricted, with HLA associations seemingly driven largely by CMV exposure. Across donors, most TCR sequences were observed very rarely, whereas some public TCRs were present in many individuals. A later genetic analysis reported fewer N-insertions in productive TCRs among donors in an Asian-associated ancestry cluster than the roughly 620-donor mean. Roughly uniform sequencing depth across donors was assumed in presence/absence analyses, although this assumption may not hold. The sequencing pipeline was judged likely to have produced a cluster of highly shared sequence variants as a technical artifact. In a later analysis, HLA-associated TCR beta chains showed more clonal expansion and lower generation probabilities than non-associated chains that were equally common. An earlier analysis of approximately 590 of the donors showed that most TCR beta V segments appeared in productive rearrangements either about 87% or about 30% of the time, which broadly matched IMGT annotations. According to a later analysis, parvovirus B19, influenza, CMV and Epstein-Barr virus appeared linked to several top co-occurrence clusters. In a later analysis, TCR association rates were found to vary across HLA loci, with the most associated TCRs seen for DRB1 alleles and the fewest for HLA-C alleles. According to the authors, the approach could potentially be generalized to other disease states and immunological phenotypes. CMV serostatus was the only immune exposure information available for the cohort. A later genetic analysis associated a missense DCLRE1C variant with V-gene and J-gene trimming of TCR beta chains, and an independent cohort replicated the association. The cohort was sequenced for TCR beta chains only, and without alpha or paired-chain data the features that could be detected were limited. The study listed 164 TCR beta chains as associated with cytomegalovirus. A further reported finding was that TCR beta sequences accurately predicted the HLA-A and HLA-B alleles for most subjects in the first cohort. In a later analysis, 16,951 TCR beta sequences were associated with specific HLA alleles at a false discovery rate of 0.05. Because counts were too low, seventeen rarely observed V segments, including chromosome 9 orphons, were excluded from the earlier analysis of 587 of the donors. Strong co-occurrence of HLA alleles, especially DR and DQ, made assigning TCR associations to individual alleles difficult.

The CDR3 starts with the cysteine, ends with the phenylalanine, and has 14 residues. Only the CDR3 DNA stays, 42 bases, in frame from base 1. Based on the germline V gene, the CDR1 and CDR2 sequences are ENHRY and SYGVKD. Unmatched junction bases come to 4, with V trimmed by 9 bases and J by 0 bases. The library relied on the immunoSEQ multiplex PCR assay. For the multiplex PCR, a mixture combining 60 forward primers for TCR Vbeta segments and 13 reverse primers for TCR Jbeta segments was used. Amplification of the CDR3 region of rearranged TCR beta genes was performed with a multiplex PCR assay on genomic DNA. On the Illumina HiSeq System, the amplified TCR beta libraries were sequenced as 87-base-pair reads. Concerning the study's data processing: Across the roughly 700 repertoires, a later analysis counted 80 million or so unique TCR beta chains, about 10 million of which were shared by at least two donors. To remove PCR and sequencing errors, raw reads were error-corrected and collapsed into unique sequences using a nearest-neighbor algorithm that merged closely related sequences. V, D and J gene segments were assigned by aligning CDR3 sequences to IMGT reference sequences. For a sequence to be retained, a match of at least six nucleotides was required to both a V gene segment and a J gene segment. A rearrangement counted as productive if the CDR3 had no stop codons and remained in frame with V and J, and every other rearrangement counted as non-productive. CDR3 was defined by IMGT convention, running from the second conserved V-encoded cysteine to the conserved J-encoded phenylalanine. Sequences without an unambiguous match to a single V gene segment were excluded from the earlier analysis of about 640 of the donors. An earlier analysis of a few hundred of the donors called V segments functional above 56.7% productive rearrangements and segregating when the between-donor standard deviation exceeded 5%. A statistical classification framework was developed to diagnose cytomegalovirus status using the catalog of TCR beta chain sequences. A later analysis assigned V and J genes by comparing TCR nucleotide sequences with IMGT/GENE-DB human TR gene sequences. Using the TCRdist pipeline, a later analysis assigned CDR3 sequences along with most-parsimonious VDJ recombination scenarios. In a later analysis, each TCR beta chain was defined by its CDR3 amino acid sequence together with its V-gene family, and reads without a unique V-gene family were excluded. A later analysis removed 550 to 700 highly shared, low-generation-probability nucleotide sequences to deal with suspected cross-contamination and a sequencing artifact. A later analysis calculated a clonal expansion index for each public chain from normalized within-repertoire ranks of inferred template counts. Generation probabilities in a later analysis came from a VDJ recombination model fitted to out-of-frame rearrangements, and those results were checked against IGoR. In a later analysis, hypergeometric tests were used to score TCR-TCR, TCR-HLA and TCR-CMV co-occurrence, with a repertoire-size bias correction applied to TCR pairs. To estimate false discovery rates, a later analysis permuted the HLA or CMV assignments 20 times. In a later analysis, co-occurring TCRs were grouped using DBSCAN, and TCRdist sequence similarity was added for clustering within HLA-allele-positive subsets. Co-occurrence clustering excluded repertoires with fewer than 30,000 or more than 120,000 public chains, plus five with anomalous nucleotide sharing. TCRdb obtained this table from immuneACCESS and retained in-frame rearrangements with V and J assigned. These tables miss some clones; where compared with another copy, unresolved V genes account for less than half of the shortfall, and the remainder is unexplained. V and J calls and clone size come straight from that table; D and trimming were deduced from the DNA. This sample comprises about 140,000 clones, 73% of them detected only once. The ten largest account for about an eighth of the sample.

The cohort was made up of about 610 healthy bone marrow donors. All cohort members were sampled while nominally healthy, although unrecorded immune exposures were likely present. CMV serostatus was recorded as positive for 250 to 300 and negative for about 50% of the 666 cohort members, whereas no CMV serostatus was recorded for the donor in question. Each donor provided a peripheral blood sample, and peripheral blood mononuclear cells were used for TCR beta sequencing. The Qiagen DNeasy Blood Extraction Kit was used to extract genomic DNA from the blood cell samples. This chain joins TRBV10-3 to TRBJ1-5; TRBD1 matches 8 bases in the middle. Sequencing was done on a sample of PBMCs. The receptor was isolated from a human donor in good health. CDR3 reads: CAIGTGDSNQPQHF. The sequence in DNA is TGTGCCATTGGGACAGGCGATAGCAATCAGCCCCAGCATTTT.